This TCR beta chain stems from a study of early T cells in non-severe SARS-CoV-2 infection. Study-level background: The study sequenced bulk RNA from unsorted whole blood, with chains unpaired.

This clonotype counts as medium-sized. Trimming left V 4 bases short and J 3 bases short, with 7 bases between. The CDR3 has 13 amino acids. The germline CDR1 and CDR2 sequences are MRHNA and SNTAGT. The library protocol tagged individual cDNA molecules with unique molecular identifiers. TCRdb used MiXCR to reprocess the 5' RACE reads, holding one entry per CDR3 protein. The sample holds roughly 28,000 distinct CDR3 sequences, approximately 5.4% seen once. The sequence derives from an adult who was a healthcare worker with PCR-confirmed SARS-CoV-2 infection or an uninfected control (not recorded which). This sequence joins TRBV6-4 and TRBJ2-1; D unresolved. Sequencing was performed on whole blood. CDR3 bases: TGTGCCAGCAGTGCAGGCGACTACAATGAGCAGTTCTTC. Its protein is CASSAGDYNEQFF.